The next 15 T cell receptor beta chains were all read from a single sample in a study of blood T cell repertoires in COVID-19. The protocol was immunoSEQ multiplex PCR, while the TCRdb copy is restricted to in-frame clones and leaves out a portion. Of 150,000 to 200,000 clones listed, 80% to 85% are singletons. Sequenced: peripheral blood. These TCRs come from an older woman with COVID-19, enrolled during active disease.

A single count supports this clone. This CDR3 is CATRRGSLGGDNYEQYF. CDR3 nucleotide sequence: TGTGCCACCCGCCGGGGCTCACTAGGGGGGGACAACTACGAGCAGTACTTC. This chain connects TRBV27 to TRBJ2-7; maybe TRBD2 (7 bases). The CDR3 contains 17 residues. Germline lookup yields CDR1 MNHEY and CDR2 SMNVEV (reference sequence). Trimming cost V 10 bases and J 3 bases, with 28 bases left between them.

The chain joins TRBV14 to TRBJ2-5, with 7 bases lining up with TRBD2. The CDR3 is made up of 14 amino acids. The V gene end was trimmed by 2 bases and the J gene end by 5 bases; junction bases not matched to a gene: 5. CDR1 and CDR2 from the germline V gene are SGHDN and FVKESK. CDR3 nucleotide sequence: TGTGCCAGCAGCCAATATAAAGCGGGGGAGACCCAGTACTTC. Translating it yields CASSQYKAGETQYF.

This chain uses TRBV7-9 with TRBJ2-3; 9 bases line up with TRBD2. V dropped 5 bases and J dropped 3; count of bases not matched to a gene: 9. This CDR3 is 16 amino acids long. The germline gives CDR1 SEHNR, CDR2 FQNEAQ (reference sequence). CDR3 amino acids: CASSRAGGRETDTQYF. The CDR3 DNA is TGTGCCAGCAGCCGGGCCGGCGGGAGGGAGACAGATACGCAGTATTTT. The entire variable domain, with the rest obtained from reference TRBV7-9 and TRBJ2-3, is as follows: DTGVSQNPRHKITKRGQNVTFRCDPISEHNRLYWYRQTLGQGPEFLTYFQNEAQLEKSRLLSDRFSAERPKGSFSTLEIQRTEQGDSAMYLCASSRAGGRETDTQYFGPGTRLTVL.

The chain joins TRBV6-2 or TRBV6-3 to TRBJ2-1; 16 bases align to TRBD2. CDR1 and CDR2 from the germline V gene are MNHEY and SVGEGT. V lost 0 bases, J lost 3 bases, and 5 bases stayed unmatched. The CDR3 length is 19 residues. Written as DNA, the CDR3 is TGTGCCAGCAGTTACTCGGGGACTAGCGGGAGGGCCGACTACAATGAGCAGTTCTTC. Its protein product is CASSYSGTSGRADYNEQFF.

This clone came up once. The V call is TRBV6-2 or TRBV6-3, the J call TRBJ2-1; TRBD2 agrees at 9 bases. Germline CDR1 and CDR2: MNHEY and SVGEGT. CDR3 length: 17 residues. Trimming removed 0 bases from V and 5 bases from J; junction bases left unmatched: 8. The CDR3 DNA reads TGTGCCAGCAGTTACTCGATTGGCACTAGCGGGCACAATGAGCAGTTCTTC. As protein: CASSYSIGTSGHNEQFF.

The count of this clone is one. The chain recombines TRBV6-1 with TRBJ2-2, with a possible D match to TRBD2 (6 bases). This CDR3 region has 16 residues. V gave up 2 bases and J gave up 1 base, with 11 bases separating them. Germline CDR1 reads MNHNS; CDR2 reads SASEGT. The CDR3 here is CASSERGKLNTGELFF. The CDR3 nucleotides read TGTGCCAGCAGTGAACGGGGGAAACTGAACACCGGGGAGCTGTTTTTT.

The chain carries TRBV29-1 and TRBJ1-2, with 12 nucleotides matching TRBD1. Germline assignment: CDR1 SQVTM and CDR2 ANQGSEA. CDR3 length: 14 residues. V lost 6 bases and J lost 7; bases outside the gene matches: 9. This chain's CDR3 is CSVEKGQGAIGYTF. Here the CDR3 DNA reads TGCAGCGTGGAAAAGGGACAGGGGGCTATTGGCTACACCTTC.

This chain links TRBV15 with TRBJ2-3, with 7 bases lining up with TRBD1. Germline V gene lookup returns CDR1 LNHNV and CDR2 YYDKDF (reference sequence). J was trimmed by 3 bases and V by 3 bases; bases with no gene match: 12. The CDR3 has 17 amino acids. This CDR3 reads CATSSENRGRWTDTQYF. The CDR3 DNA reads TGTGCCACCAGCAGTGAAAATAGGGGGCGATGGACAGATACGCAGTATTTT.

This chain links TRBV29-1 with TRBJ2-1, with no clear D. The length of the CDR3 is 13 residues. Germline CDR1 reads SQVTM; CDR2 reads ANQGSEA. The ends were cut back, 0 bases at V and 9 bases at J, with 12 bases in the middle. CDR3 sequence reads: CSVEEVAGAEQFF. The DNA of the CDR3 is TGCAGCGTTGAAGAGGTGGCCGGAGCTGAGCAGTTCTTC.

This sequence joins TRBV18 and TRBJ2-7, with a weak D call TRBD2 (5 bases). CDR1 and CDR2 (germline): KGHSH, LQKENI. The CDR3 spans 13 residues. Trimming took off 4 bases at V and 3 bases at J, with 10 bases between the two ends. The CDR3 spells CASSQARDYEQYF. The CDR3 DNA is TGTGCCAGCTCACAAGCGAGGGACTACGAGCAGTACTTC.

The chain couples TRBV4-1 to TRBJ2-3, with 8 bases lining up with TRBD2. The CDR3 is made up of 16 amino acids. The germline V gene has CDR1 MGHRA and CDR2 YSYEKL. J was trimmed by 4 bases and V by 1 base; bases with no gene match: 7. The CDR3 bases are TGCGCCAGCAGCCAAGCGGGACTAGAGGCCGCAGATACGCAGTATTTT. This encodes CASSQAGLEAADTQYF.

The V call is TRBV3-1 (or the pseudogene TRBV3-2), the J call TRBJ1-5; D is perhaps TRBD1 (5 bases). Germline lookup yields CDR1 LGHDT and CDR2 YNNKEL (reference sequence). V was cut by 1 base and J by 4 bases, with 8 bases left in between. This CDR3 region has 14 residues. This chain's CDR3 is CASSQGSGNQPQHF. For the CDR3, the DNA is TGTGCCAGCAGCCAAGGTTCAGGGAATCAGCCCCAGCATTTT.

The chain links TRBV27 to TRBJ2-4, with 7 nucleotides matching TRBD2. The CDR3 loop spans 13 amino acids. Germline values: CDR1 MNHEY, CDR2 SMNVEV (reference sequence). V was pared by 2 bases and J by 8 bases, with 3 bases of the junction left unmatched. CDR3 in amino acids: CASSLRRGDIQYF. As DNA, the CDR3 is TGTGCCAGCAGTTTACGTCGGGGGGACATTCAGTACTTC.

A remark on this clone: The same CDR3 is also encoded by other DNA sequences in this sample. The chain joins TRBV15 to TRBJ1-2, with D possibly matching TRBD1 (5 bases). The V end was cut by 0 bases, the J end by 4 bases, with 12 bases between. The CDR3 extends over 15 amino acids. Germline-derived CDR1 and CDR2 are LNHNV and YYDKDF (reference sequence). The CDR3 spells CATSRDSQGSYGYTF. The CDR3 bases are TGTGCCACCAGCAGAGATAGTCAGGGCAGCTATGGCTACACCTTC.

V and J are TRBV28 and TRBJ1-1, with D perhaps TRBD1 (6 bases). In germline, CDR1 is MDHEN, CDR2 SYDVKM. V was trimmed by 6 bases and J by 5 bases, leaving 19 bases between them. This CDR3 contains 15 residues. This CDR3 reads CASSQSPTGRTEAFF. CDR3 nucleotide sequence: TGTGCCAGCAGCCAAAGCCCTACAGGGAGAACTGAAGCTTTCTTT.